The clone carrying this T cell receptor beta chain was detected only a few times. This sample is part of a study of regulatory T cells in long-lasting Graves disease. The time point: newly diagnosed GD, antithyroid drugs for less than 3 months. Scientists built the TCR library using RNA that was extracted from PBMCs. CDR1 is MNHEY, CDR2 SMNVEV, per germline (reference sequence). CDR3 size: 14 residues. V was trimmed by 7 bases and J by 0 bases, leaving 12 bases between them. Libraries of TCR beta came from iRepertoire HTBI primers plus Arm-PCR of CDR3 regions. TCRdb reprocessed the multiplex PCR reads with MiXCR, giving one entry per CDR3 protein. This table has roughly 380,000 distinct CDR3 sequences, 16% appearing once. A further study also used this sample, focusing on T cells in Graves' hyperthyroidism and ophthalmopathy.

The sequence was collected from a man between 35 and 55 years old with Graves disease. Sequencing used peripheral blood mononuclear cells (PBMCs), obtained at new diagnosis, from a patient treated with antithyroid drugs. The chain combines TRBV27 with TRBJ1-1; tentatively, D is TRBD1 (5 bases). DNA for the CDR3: TGTGCCAGCACCCGGGACGCCATGAACACTGAAGCTTTCTTT. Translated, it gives CASTRDAMNTEAFF.